The 22 T cell receptor beta chains below were found in one sample sequenced in a study of T cell clonality in common variable immunodeficiency. Sequenced by immunoSEQ multiplex PCR; TCRdb stores in-frame clones only, minus some. The repertoire consists of about 43,000 clones, none detected only once. The sample comprised peripheral blood mononuclear cells. These receptors came from a person between 18 and 69 years old in good health.

This clone was counted many times. The read ends 3 residues before the CDR3 terminus; that terminus is restored from the germline J gene. V gene TRBV5-6 combines with J gene TRBJ2-2, with D maybe TRBD1 (6 bases). Germline values: CDR1 SGHDT, CDR2 YYEEEE. Trimming left V 4 bases short and J 4 bases short, with 11 bases between. This CDR3 comprises 14 residues. The CDR3 DNA, read in part, is TGTGCCAGCAGCCTCAGACAGGTCACCGGGGAG. Translating it yields CASSLRQVTGE. The entire CDR3 reads CASSLRQVTGELFF.

This clone occurred many times. The CDR3 DNA, read in part, is TGCAGTGCTAGAGATTTGGGAGCGGGGGAATACAATGAG. Translation: CSARDLGAGEYNE. The full CDR3 protein is CSARDLGAGEYNEQFF. This chain connects TRBV20-1 to TRBJ2-1; 8 nucleotides line up with TRBD2. The CDR3 goes on 3 residues after the read ends, and that part is filled in from the germline J gene. With 0 bases clipped from V and 4 bases from J, the junction kept 8 bases outside the gene matches. Germline V gene lookup returns CDR1 DFQATT and CDR2 SNEGSKA (reference sequence). The CDR3 length is 16 residues.

A note on this clone: The read terminates 3 residues before the CDR3 end, so the remaining end is supplied by the germline J gene. Distinct nucleotide sequences in the sample also encode this CDR3. The rearrangement links TRBV2 to TRBJ1-2, with 7 bases fitting TRBD1. This CDR3 region has 14 residues. Germline V CDR1 and CDR2: SNHLY, FYNNEI. The sequenced CDR3 bases are TGTGCCAGCAGGGGGACAGCCCTCCGTGAAGGC. Encoded protein: CASRGTALREG. The whole CDR3 protein is CASRGTALREGYTF.

This clone has at least ten counts. Sequencing ends 3 residues short of the CDR3 end; the germline J gene provides the rest. The chain recombines TRBV20-1 with TRBJ1-6, with D tentatively TRBD1 (5 bases). V lost 0 bases and J lost 2, with 8 bases in between. Germline V gene lookup returns CDR1 DFQATT and CDR2 SNEGSKA (reference sequence). The CDR3 extends over 15 amino acids. The CDR3 DNA, read in part, is TGCAGTGCTAGAGACCCAGGGCCCTATAATTCACCC. Protein product: CSARDPGPYNSP. The entire CDR3 protein is CSARDPGPYNSPLHF.

This clone was seen repeatedly, ten times or more. The sequence runs out 3 residues before the end of the CDR3; the remainder is reconstructed from the germline J gene. V and J are TRBV5-1 and TRBJ2-1; 7 bases line up with TRBD1. CDR3 length equals 18 residues. Germline CDR1 SGHRS, CDR2 YFSETQ. The ends lost 0 bases at V and 9 bases at J; junction bases unmatched: 18. This CDR3 is CASSLEQGSFYYPAEQFF. CDR3 bases read: TGCGCCAGCAGCTTGGAACAGGGGAGCTTCTACTACCCAGCTGAG.

This clone has just a few counts. From the germline J gene comes the end of the CDR3, since the read stops 3 residues before it. This chain uses TRBV10-1 with TRBJ2-1; weak D call: TRBD1 (6 bases). V was pared by 2 bases and J by 7 bases, with 12 bases between. The germline V gene has CDR1 WNHNN and CDR2 SYGVQD (reference sequence). The CDR3 is 14 amino acids. CDR3 region: CASSEAGAVNEQFF. Incomplete CDR3 DNA: TGCGCCAGCAGTGAGGCAGGGGCGGTTAATGAG.

This clone was detected many times. CDR3 DNA (partial): TGCGCCAGCAGCTTGGGCAGGGGATACACTGAA. It specifies CASSLGRGYTE. The whole CDR3 reads CASSLGRGYTEAFF. This rearrangement joins TRBV5-1 to TRBJ1-1; a possible D gene is TRBD1 (6 bases). Sequencing ends 3 residues short of the CDR3 end; the germline J gene provides the rest. The germline V and J ends were trimmed by 0 bases and 3 bases, with 9 bases remaining between them. Germline CDR1 and CDR2: SGHRS and YFSETQ. The CDR3 has 14 residues.

This clone was recorded at least ten times. Read sequence stops 3 residues before the CDR3 end, and the germline J gene provides the missing end. The chain is built from TRBV19 and TRBJ1-2, with no clear D. V was trimmed by 10 bases and J by 2 bases, leaving 20 bases between them. Germline V gene lookup returns CDR1 LNHDA and CDR2 SQIVND (reference sequence). This CDR3 contains 15 residues. The CDR3 loop is CATKNAGIINYGYTF. The sequenced CDR3 bases are TGTGCCACGAAGAATGCGGGCATTATAAACTATGGC.

This clone was found many times. Coverage ceases 3 residues before the CDR3 finishes, and the germline J gene fills in the end. This chain connects TRBV30 to TRBJ1-1; D unresolved. The CDR3 loop spans 13 amino acids. Germline values: CDR1 GTSNPN, CDR2 SVGIG (reference sequence). V was shortened by 0 bases and J by 5 bases, with 10 bases between the two germline ends. CDR3 sequence: CAWSVGVGTEAFF. CDR3 bases read: TGTGCCTGGAGTGTGGGTGTAGGGACTGAA.

This clone was counted at least ten times. The CDR3 loop is CASSEVQGNSPLHF. The sequenced CDR3 bases are TGTGCCAGCAGTGAAGTACAGGGCAATTCACCC. The V call is TRBV2, the J call TRBJ1-6, with a tentative D call TRBD1 (6 bases). The read terminates 3 residues ahead of where the CDR3 ends, so the germline J gene completes it. The CDR3 runs to 14 residues. Trimming took 1 base from V and 7 from J, leaving 8 bases between them. CDR1 and CDR2 (germline): SNHLY, FYNNEI. The complete variable domain, with remaining parts taken from reference TRBV2 and TRBJ1-6, reads EPEVTQTPSHQVTQMGQEVILRCVPISNHLYFYWYRQILGQKVEFLVSFYNNEISEKSEIFDDQFSVERPDGSNFTLKIRSTKLEDSAMYFCASSEVQGNSPLHFGNGTRLTVT.

By frequency in the sample, this clone is medium-sized. Read coverage stops 3 residues before the CDR3 terminus; the germline J gene supplies the remainder. The rearrangement links TRBV5-1 to TRBJ1-2; a possible D gene is TRBD1 (5 bases). The germline V gene encodes CDR1 SGHRS and CDR2 YFSETQ. This CDR3 has 15 residues. V dropped 4 bases and J dropped 4 bases, with 17 bases sitting between them. The part of the CDR3 DNA that was read is TGCGCCAGCAGCGGGGGACTACCTAGTCTCTATGGC. Translated: CASSGGLPSLYG. The full CDR3 sequence reads CASSGGLPSLYGYTF.

This clone occurred many times. The sequenced fragment ends 3 residues before the CDR3 boundary, so the rest is inferred from the germline J gene. This chain joins TRBV5-1 and TRBJ1-1, with a tentative D call TRBD1 (5 bases). This CDR3 has 14 residues. The V end was cut by 3 bases, the J end by 1 base, with 10 bases between. Germline V gene lookup returns CDR1 SGHRS and CDR2 YFSETQ. The CDR3 loop reads CASSWVGGNTEAFF. CDR3 DNA (partial): TGCGCCAGCAGCTGGGTCGGGGGGAACACTGAA.

Only a few counts were recorded for this clone. The CDR3 is cut off 3 residues early in the read; its end comes from the germline J gene. V and J are TRBV18 and TRBJ1-4, with 12 bases fitting TRBD1. The CDR3 is 16 residues long. The germline V gene encodes CDR1 KGHSH and CDR2 LQKENI. CDR3 DNA, as far as it was read: TGTGCCAGCTCACCCCCGGGACAGGGGGCTCGCTCACCA. Its protein product is CASSPPGQGARSP. The full CDR3 is CASSPPGQGARSPLFF.

This clone has a handful of counts. The observed sequence ends 3 residues before the CDR3 terminus, with the missing tail filled in from the germline J gene. The chain combines TRBV7-9 with TRBJ1-1; D ambiguous. The CDR3 is 13 residues long. Germline V gene data show CDR1 as SEHNR and CDR2 as FQNEAQ (reference sequence). With 0 bases removed from V and 3 bases from J, the gap between germline ends came to 5 bases. CDR3 sequence: CASSLASDTEAFF. The sequenced part of the CDR3 DNA is TGTGCCAGCAGCTTAGCGTCCGACACTGAA.

Points on this clone: Read coverage stops 3 residues before the CDR3 terminus; the germline J gene supplies the remainder. This chain uses TRBV5-5 with TRBJ2-7; TRBD2 agrees at 13 bases. Per germline, CDR1 SGHKS and CDR2 YYEKEE (reference sequence). J was trimmed by 2 bases and V by 2 bases; bases with no gene match: 1. This CDR3 contains 15 residues. The CDR3 sequence is CASSFTSGRAYEQYF. CDR3 DNA, as far as it was read: TGTGCCAGCAGCTTTACTAGCGGGAGGGCCTACGAG. Using reference TRBV5-5 and TRBJ2-7 for the parts outside the CDR3, the full variable domain is DAGVTQSPTHLIKTRGQQVTLRCSPISGHKSVSWYQQVLGQGPQFIFQYYEKEERGRGNFPDRFSARQFPNYSSELNVNALLLGDSALYLCASSFTSGRAYEQYFGPGTRLTVT.

This clone was observed many times. From the germline J gene comes the end of the CDR3, since the read stops 3 residues before it. The chain links TRBV19 to TRBJ2-1; D is tentatively TRBD1 or TRBD2 (5 bases each). The ends were cut back, 3 bases at V and 9 bases at J, with 18 bases in the middle. Germline V lookup: CDR1 LNHDA, CDR2 SQIVND (reference sequence). The CDR3 length is 15 residues. CDR3 DNA, as far as it was read: TGTGCCAGTAGTATCTGGGCAGGGAATGAGGGTGAG. This codes for CASSIWAGNEGE. The complete CDR3 sequence is CASSIWAGNEGEQFF.

This clone was counted many times. Read data end 3 residues before the CDR3 end; the end is taken from the germline J gene. The chain links TRBV11-2 to TRBJ2-7, with 7 positions matching TRBD1. Germline lookup yields CDR1 SGHAT and CDR2 FQNNGV. The V gene end was trimmed by 4 bases and the J gene end by 4 bases; junction bases not matched to a gene: 10. The CDR3 is 15 residues long. CDR3 amino acids: CASSSWDSSPYEQYF. The CDR3 bases that were read are TGTGCCAGCAGCTCTTGGGACAGTTCACCTTACGAG.

As regards this clone: Read coverage stops 3 residues before the CDR3 terminus; the germline J gene supplies the remainder. The rearrangement links TRBV5-1 to TRBJ2-7; 10 positions match TRBD1. J was trimmed by 2 bases and V by 4 bases; bases with no gene match: 6. Germline CDR1 reads SGHRS; CDR2 reads YFSETQ. The CDR3 has 15 residues. The CDR3 reads CASSAGQGSAYEQYF. The sequenced CDR3 bases are TGCGCCAGCAGCGCGGGACAGGGGAGCGCCTACGAG.

In its sample, this clone was seen a few times. A read error may account for a junction end that differs from germline. Incomplete CDR3 DNA: TGTGCCTGTAGCGAGGTTAACTATGGC. Protein product: CACSEVNYG. The full CDR3 sequence reads CACSEVNYGYTF. V gene TRBV19 combines with J gene TRBJ1-2; the D is unclear. Read coverage stops 3 residues before the CDR3 terminus; the germline J gene supplies the remainder. This CDR3 is 12 amino acids long. CDR1 and CDR2 from the germline V gene are LNHDA and SQIVND (reference sequence). Combining the CDR3 with reference TRBV19 and TRBJ1-2 gives the whole variable domain DGGITQSPKYLFRKEGQNVTLSCEQNLNHDAMYWYRQDPGQGLRLIYYSQIVNDFQKGDIAEGYSVSREKKESFPLTVTSAQKNPTAFYLCACSEVNYGYTFGSGTRLTVV.

In this sample, this clone turned up many times. The CDR3 end lies 3 residues beyond the end of the read and is filled in from the germline J gene. The chain links TRBV7-9 to TRBJ1-1; 7 positions agree with TRBD1. Germline lookup yields CDR1 SEHNR and CDR2 FQNEAQ (reference sequence). CDR3 length: 15 amino acids. The V gene end was trimmed by 1 base and the J gene end by 2 bases; junction bases not matched to a gene: 4. The part of the CDR3 DNA that was read is TGTGCCAGCAGCTTAGGCACAGGGGAAAACACTGAA. Residues: CASSLGTGENTE. Given in full, the CDR3 is CASSLGTGENTEAFF.

This clone was seen ten or more times. The read is 3 residues too short to cover the CDR3 end, so that end is filled in from the germline J gene. The chain joins TRBV30 to TRBJ2-3; perhaps TRBD1 as D (6 bases). With 3 bases removed from V and 6 bases from J, the gap between germline ends came to 7 bases. CDR3 length equals 11 residues. Germline CDR1 reads GTSNPN; CDR2 reads SVGIG (reference sequence). The sequenced CDR3 bases are TGTGCCTGGAGCCAGGGGGATACG. Translation: CAWSQGDT. The whole CDR3 reads CAWSQGDTQYF.

There are many counts of this clone. From the germline J gene comes the end of the CDR3, since the read stops 3 residues before it. The chain joins TRBV7-9 to TRBJ2-7; D perhaps matches TRBD1 (6 bases). Germline CDR1 SEHNR, CDR2 FQNEAQ (reference sequence). Trimming removed 5 bases from V and 3 bases from J, with 11 bases in between. The CDR3 spans 13 residues. The CDR3 protein is CASSPLTGYEQYF. The sequenced CDR3 bases are TGTGCCAGCAGCCCCCTGACAGGCTACGAG.